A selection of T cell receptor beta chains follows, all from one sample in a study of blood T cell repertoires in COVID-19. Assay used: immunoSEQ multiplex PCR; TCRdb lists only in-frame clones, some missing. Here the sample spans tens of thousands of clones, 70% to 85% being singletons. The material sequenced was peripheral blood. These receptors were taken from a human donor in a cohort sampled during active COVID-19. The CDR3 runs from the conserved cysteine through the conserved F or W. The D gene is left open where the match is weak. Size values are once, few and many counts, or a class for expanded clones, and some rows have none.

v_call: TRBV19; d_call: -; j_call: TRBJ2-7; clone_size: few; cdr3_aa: CASSPEGKYEQYF; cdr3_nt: TGTGCCAGTAGTCCGGAGGGAAAATACGAGCAGTACTTC
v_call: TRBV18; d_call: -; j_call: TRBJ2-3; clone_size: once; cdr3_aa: CASSLGLGDTQYF; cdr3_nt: TGTGCCAGCTCACTAGGCCTAGGAGATACGCAGTATTTT
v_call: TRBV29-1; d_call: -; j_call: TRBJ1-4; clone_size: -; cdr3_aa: CSVGRGGSNEKLFF; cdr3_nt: TGCAGCGTGGGGCGGGGAGGGTCTAATGAAAAACTGTTTTTT
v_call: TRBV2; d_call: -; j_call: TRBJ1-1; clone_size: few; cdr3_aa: CASRDGGSTEAFF; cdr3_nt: TGTGCCAGCAGAGACGGGGGAAGCACTGAAGCTTTCTTT
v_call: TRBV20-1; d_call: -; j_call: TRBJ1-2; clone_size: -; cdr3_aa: CSASSFTSYGYTF; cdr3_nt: TGCAGTGCTAGTTCGTTCACATCCTATGGCTACACCTTC
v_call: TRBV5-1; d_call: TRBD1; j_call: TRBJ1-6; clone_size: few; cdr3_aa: CASSLGGSRTGGKSPLHF; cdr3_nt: TGCGCCAGCAGCCTCGGCGGGTCCCGGACAGGGGGAAAGTCACCCCTCCACTTT
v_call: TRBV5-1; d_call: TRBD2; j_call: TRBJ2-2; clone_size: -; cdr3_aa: CASSASSGGTGELFF; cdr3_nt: TGCGCCAGCAGCGCCTCTAGCGGAGGAACCGGGGAGCTGTTTTTT
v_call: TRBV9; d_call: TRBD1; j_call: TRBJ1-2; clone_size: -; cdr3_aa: CASSVSDRGFYGYTF; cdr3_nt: TGTGCCAGCAGCGTCTCGGACAGGGGATTCTATGGCTACACCTTC
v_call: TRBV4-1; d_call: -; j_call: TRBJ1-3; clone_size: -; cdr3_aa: CASSQDARGGSGNTIYF; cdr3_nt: TGCGCCAGCAGCCAAGATGCCCGGGGAGGCTCTGGAAACACCATATATTTT
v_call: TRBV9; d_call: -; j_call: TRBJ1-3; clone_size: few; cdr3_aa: CASSGSISGNTIYF; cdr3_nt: TGTGCCAGCAGCGGCAGTATCTCTGGAAACACCATATATTTT
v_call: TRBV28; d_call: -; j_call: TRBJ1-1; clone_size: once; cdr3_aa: CASSFSTVGTEAFF; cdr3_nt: TGTGCCAGCAGTTTTAGTACCGTTGGCACTGAAGCTTTCTTT
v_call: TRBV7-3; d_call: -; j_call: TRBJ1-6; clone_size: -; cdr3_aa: CASSAHQNSPLHF; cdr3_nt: TGTGCCAGCAGCGCACACCAGAATTCACCCCTCCACTTT
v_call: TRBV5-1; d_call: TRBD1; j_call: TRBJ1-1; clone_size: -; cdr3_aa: CASSLGTGVYDTEAFF; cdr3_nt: TGCGCCAGCAGTCTCGGGACAGGGGTCTACGACACTGAAGCTTTCTTT
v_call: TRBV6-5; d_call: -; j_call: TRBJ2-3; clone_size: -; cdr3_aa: CASSYSKGKDTQYF; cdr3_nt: TGTGCCAGCAGTTACTCGAAGGGGAAAGATACGCAGTATTTT
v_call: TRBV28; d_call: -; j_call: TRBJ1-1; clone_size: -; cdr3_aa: CASSPGRGPATEAFF; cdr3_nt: TGTGCCAGCAGTCCGGGCAGGGGACCTGCCACTGAAGCTTTCTTT
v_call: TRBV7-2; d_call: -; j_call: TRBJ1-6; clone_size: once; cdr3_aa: CASSLARGSSYNSPLHF; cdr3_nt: TGTGCCAGCAGCTTAGCGCGGGGAAGCTCCTATAATTCACCCCTCCACTTT
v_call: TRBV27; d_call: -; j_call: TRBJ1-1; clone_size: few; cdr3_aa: CASSSSGIRTEAFF; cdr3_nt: TGTGCCAGCAGTTCCTCAGGGATTAGGACTGAAGCTTTCTTT
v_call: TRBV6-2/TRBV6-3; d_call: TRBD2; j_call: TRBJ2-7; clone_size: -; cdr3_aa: CASSRRGGTYEQYF; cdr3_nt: TGTGCCAGCAGTCGCCGGGGGGGAACCTACGAGCAGTACTTC
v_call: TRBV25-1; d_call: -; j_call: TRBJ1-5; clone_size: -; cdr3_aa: CASSGGYPQPQHF; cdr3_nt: TGTGCCAGCAGTGGAGGATATCCCCAGCCCCAGCATTTT
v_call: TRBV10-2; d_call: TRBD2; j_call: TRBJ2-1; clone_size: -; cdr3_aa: CASSVAGGPRTYNEQFF; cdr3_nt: TGCGCCAGCAGTGTAGCGGGAGGGCCTCGGACCTACAATGAGCAGTTCTTC
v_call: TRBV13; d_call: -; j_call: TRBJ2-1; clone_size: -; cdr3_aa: CASSLAEGYNEQFF; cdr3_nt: TGTGCCAGCAGCTTAGCAGAGGGCTACAATGAGCAGTTCTTC
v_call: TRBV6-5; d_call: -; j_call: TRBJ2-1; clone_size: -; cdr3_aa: CASNERSSYNEQFF; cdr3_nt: TGTGCCAGCAACGAGAGGAGCTCCTACAATGAGCAGTTCTTC
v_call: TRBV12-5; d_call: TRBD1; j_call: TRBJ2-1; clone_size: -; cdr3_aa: CASGPGQGSNEQFF; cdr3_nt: TGTGCTAGTGGCCCGGGACAGGGGTCGAATGAGCAGTTCTTC
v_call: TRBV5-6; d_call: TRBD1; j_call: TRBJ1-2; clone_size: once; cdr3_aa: CASSRNRQGAGGYTF; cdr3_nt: TGTGCCAGCAGCAGGAACCGACAGGGGGCCGGGGGCTACACCTTC
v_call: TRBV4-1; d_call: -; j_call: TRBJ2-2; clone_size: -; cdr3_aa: CASSRGLGSPGELFF; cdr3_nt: TGCGCCAGCAGCCGGGGCCTGGGAAGTCCCGGGGAGCTGTTTTTT
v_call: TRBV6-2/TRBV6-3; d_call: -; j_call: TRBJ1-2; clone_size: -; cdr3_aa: CASSATGDYGYTF; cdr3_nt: TGTGCCAGCAGCGCGACAGGAGACTATGGCTACACCTTC
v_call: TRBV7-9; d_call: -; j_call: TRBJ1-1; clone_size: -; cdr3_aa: CASSYNPDSLNTEAFF; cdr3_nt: TGTGCCAGCAGTTATAATCCGGACAGCCTGAACACTGAAGCTTTCTTT
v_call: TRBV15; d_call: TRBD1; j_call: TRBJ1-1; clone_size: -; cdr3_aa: CATSREDRGTEAFF; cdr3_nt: TGTGCCACCAGCAGAGAAGACAGGGGCACTGAAGCTTTCTTT
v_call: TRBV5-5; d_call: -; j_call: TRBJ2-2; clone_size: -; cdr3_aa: CASSLDFGELFF; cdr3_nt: TGTGCCAGCAGCTTGGACTTCGGGGAGCTGTTTTTT
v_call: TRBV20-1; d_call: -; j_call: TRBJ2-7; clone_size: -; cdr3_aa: CGVPLDYEQYF; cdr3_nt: TGCGGAGTCCCCCTGGACTACGAGCAGTACTTC
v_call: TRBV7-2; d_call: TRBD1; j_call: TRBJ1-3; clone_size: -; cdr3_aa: CASSFKPGTATSGNTIYF; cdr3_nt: TGTGCCAGCAGCTTCAAACCCGGGACAGCGACCTCTGGAAACACCATATATTTT
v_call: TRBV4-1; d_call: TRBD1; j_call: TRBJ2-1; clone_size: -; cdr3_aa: CASSQKPLGGAAGGPYNEQFF; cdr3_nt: TGCGCCAGCAGCCAAAAGCCCCTAGGAGGGGCGGCAGGGGGCCCCTACAATGAGCAGTTCTTC
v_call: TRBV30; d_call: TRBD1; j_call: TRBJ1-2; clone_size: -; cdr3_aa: CASQQGRSYGYTF; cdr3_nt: TGTGCCAGCCAACAGGGGAGAAGCTATGGCTACACCTTC
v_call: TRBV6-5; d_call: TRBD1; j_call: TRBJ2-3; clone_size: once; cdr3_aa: CASTKNRGNTDTQYF; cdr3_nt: TGTGCCAGCACAAAGAACAGGGGAAACACAGATACGCAGTATTTT
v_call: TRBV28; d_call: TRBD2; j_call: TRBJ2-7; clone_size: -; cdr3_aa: CASSLEVLAGVFYEQYF; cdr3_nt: TGTGCCAGCAGTCTCGAGGTTCTAGCGGGAGTCTTTTACGAGCAGTACTTC
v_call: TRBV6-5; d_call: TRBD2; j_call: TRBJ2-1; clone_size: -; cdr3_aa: CASSSTGTSAYNEQFF; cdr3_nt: TGTGCCAGCAGTTCTACAGGGACTAGCGCCTACAATGAGCAGTTCTTC
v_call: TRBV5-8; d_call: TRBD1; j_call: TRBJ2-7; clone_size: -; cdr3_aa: CASSTWTGREQYF; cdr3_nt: TGTGCCAGCAGCACCTGGACAGGGCGGGAGCAGTACTTC
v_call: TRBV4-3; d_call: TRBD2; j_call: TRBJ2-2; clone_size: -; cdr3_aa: CASSQFGTSGSNGELFF; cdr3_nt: TGCGCCAGCAGCCAGTTCGGGACTAGCGGGAGTAACGGGGAGCTGTTTTTT
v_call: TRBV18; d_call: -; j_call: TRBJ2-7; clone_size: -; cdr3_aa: CASSPRKEGEQYF; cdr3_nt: TGTGCCAGCTCACCACGGAAGGAGGGCGAGCAGTACTTC
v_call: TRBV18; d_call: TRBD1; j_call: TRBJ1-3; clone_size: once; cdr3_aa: CASSTDRVGGNTIYF; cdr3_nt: TGTGCCAGCTCAACCGACAGGGTCGGGGGAAACACCATATATTTT
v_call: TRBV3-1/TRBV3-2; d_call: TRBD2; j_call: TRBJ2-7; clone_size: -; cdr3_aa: CASSQVSSGRRSYEQYF; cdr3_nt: TGTGCCAGCAGCCAAGTGTCCAGCGGGAGAAGATCCTACGAGCAGTACTTC
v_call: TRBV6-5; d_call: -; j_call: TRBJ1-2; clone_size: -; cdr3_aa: CASSFSNYGYTF; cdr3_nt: TGTGCCAGCAGTTTTTCGAACTATGGCTACACCTTC
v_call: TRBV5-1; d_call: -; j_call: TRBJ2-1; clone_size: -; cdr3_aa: CASSPRGSNFEQFF; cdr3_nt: TGCGCCAGCAGCCCTAGGGGGAGTAATTTTGAGCAGTTCTTC
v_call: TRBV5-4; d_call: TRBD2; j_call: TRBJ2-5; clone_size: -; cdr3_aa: CASSLAGGETQYF; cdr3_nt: TGTGCCAGCAGCTTGGCGGGGGGAGAGACCCAGTACTTC
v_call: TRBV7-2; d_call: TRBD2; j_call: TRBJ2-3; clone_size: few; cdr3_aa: CASSSRLAGGNTQYF; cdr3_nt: TGTGCCAGCAGCTCTCGACTAGCGGGAGGCAATACGCAGTATTTT
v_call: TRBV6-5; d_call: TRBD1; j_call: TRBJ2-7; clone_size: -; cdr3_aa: CASRTGDYEQYF; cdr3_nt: TGTGCCAGCAGAACAGGGGACTACGAGCAGTACTTC
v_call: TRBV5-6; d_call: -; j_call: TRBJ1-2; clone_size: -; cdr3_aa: CASTLAAGGGYTF; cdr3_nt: TGTGCCAGCACGCTGGCGGCCGGAGGTGGCTACACCTTC
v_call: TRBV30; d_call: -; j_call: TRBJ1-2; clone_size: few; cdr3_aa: CAWSAGRGSYGYTF; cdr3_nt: TGTGCCTGGAGTGCTGGGAGGGGGTCCTATGGCTACACCTTC
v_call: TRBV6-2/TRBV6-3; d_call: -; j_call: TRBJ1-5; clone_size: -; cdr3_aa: CASSSFRGGAGQPQHF; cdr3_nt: TGTGCCAGCAGCTCCTTCCGGGGGGGGGCAGGCCAGCCCCAGCATTTT
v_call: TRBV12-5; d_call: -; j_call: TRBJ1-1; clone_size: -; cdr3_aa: CASVPGAGGTEAFF; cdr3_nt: TGTGCTAGTGTCCCCGGGGCGGGAGGCACTGAAGCTTTCTTT
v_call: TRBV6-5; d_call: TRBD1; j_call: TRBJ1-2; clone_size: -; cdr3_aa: CASSRDSGYTF; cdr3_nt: TGTGCCAGCTCGAGGGACAGTGGCTACACCTTC
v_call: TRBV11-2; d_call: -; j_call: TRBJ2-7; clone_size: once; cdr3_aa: CASAGQGTYEQYF; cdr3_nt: TGTGCCAGCGCTGGGCAGGGAACCTACGAGCAGTACTTC
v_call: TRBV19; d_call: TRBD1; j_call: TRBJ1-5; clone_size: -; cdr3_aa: CASSIRQGTNQPQHF; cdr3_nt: TGTGCCAGTAGTATACGACAGGGGACCAATCAGCCCCAGCATTTT
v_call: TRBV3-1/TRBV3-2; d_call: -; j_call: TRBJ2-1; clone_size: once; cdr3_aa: CASSTSPWRDRNEQFF; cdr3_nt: TGTGCCAGCAGCACAAGCCCTTGGCGGGATAGGAATGAGCAGTTCTTC
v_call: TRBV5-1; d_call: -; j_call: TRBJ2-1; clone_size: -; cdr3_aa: CASRGGAGNEQFF; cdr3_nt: TGCGCCAGCAGGGGCGGGGCGGGAAATGAGCAGTTCTTC
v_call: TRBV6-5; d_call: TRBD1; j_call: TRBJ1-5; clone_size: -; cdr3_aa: CASSPTGARQPQHF; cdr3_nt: TGTGCCAGCAGCCCGACAGGGGCTAGGCAGCCCCAGCATTTT
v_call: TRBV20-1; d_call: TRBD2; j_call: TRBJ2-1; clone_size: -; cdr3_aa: CSAPEAGNQFF; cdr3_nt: TGCAGTGCCCCAGAAGCGGGAAATCAGTTCTTC
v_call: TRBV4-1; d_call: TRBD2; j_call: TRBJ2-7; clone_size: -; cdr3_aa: CASSTLTSGNYEQYF; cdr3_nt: TGCGCCAGCAGCACTCTGACTAGCGGAAACTACGAGCAGTACTTC
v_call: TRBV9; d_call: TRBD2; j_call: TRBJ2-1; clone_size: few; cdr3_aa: CASSPFTSGMGHEQFF; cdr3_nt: TGTGCCAGCAGCCCTTTCACTAGCGGGATGGGTCATGAGCAGTTCTTC